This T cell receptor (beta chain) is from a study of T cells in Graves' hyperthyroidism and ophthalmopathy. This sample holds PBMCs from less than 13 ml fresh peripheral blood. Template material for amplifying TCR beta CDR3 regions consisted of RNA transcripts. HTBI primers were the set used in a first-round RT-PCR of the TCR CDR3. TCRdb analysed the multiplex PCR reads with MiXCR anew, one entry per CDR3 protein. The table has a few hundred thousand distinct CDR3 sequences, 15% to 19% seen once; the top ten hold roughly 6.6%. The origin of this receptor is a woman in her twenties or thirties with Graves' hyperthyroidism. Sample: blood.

The chain's CDR3 is CASRPGRSRSNQPQHF. The CDR3 nucleotides are TGTGCCAGCAGGCCCGGTAGGTCGCGAAGCAATCAGCCCCAGCATTTT. The chain carries TRBV6-1 and TRBJ1-5; D remains ambiguous. The germline V gene encodes CDR1 MNHNS and CDR2 SASEGT. V shed 6 bases and J shed 1 base, with 16 bases lying between them. This CDR3 has 16 amino acids.